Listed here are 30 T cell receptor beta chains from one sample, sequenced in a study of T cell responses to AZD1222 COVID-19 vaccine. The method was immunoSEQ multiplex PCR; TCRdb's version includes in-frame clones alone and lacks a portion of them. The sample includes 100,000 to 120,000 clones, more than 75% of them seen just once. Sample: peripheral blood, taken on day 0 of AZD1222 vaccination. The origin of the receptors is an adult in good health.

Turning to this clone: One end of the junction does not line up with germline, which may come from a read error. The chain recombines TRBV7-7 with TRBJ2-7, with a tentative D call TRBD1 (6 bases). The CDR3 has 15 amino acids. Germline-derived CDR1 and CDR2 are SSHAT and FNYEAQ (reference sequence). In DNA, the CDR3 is TGTGCTAGCAGCTTGGGGCCAGGGGTAACCTACGAGCAGTACTTC. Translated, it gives CASSLGPGVTYEQYF. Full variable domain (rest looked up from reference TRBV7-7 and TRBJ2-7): GAGVSQSPRYKVTKRGQDVTLRCDPISSHATLYWYQQALGQGPEFLTYFNYEAQPDKSGLPSDRFSAERPEGSISTLTIQRTEQRDSAMYRCASSLGPGVTYEQYFGPGTRLTVT.

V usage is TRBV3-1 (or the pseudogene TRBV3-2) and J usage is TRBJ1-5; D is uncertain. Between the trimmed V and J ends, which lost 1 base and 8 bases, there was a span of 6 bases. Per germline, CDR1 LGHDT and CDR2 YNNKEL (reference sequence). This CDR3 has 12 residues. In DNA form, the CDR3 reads TGTGCCAGCAGCCAAGCGAGCGAGCCCCAGCATTTT. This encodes CASSQASEPQHF.

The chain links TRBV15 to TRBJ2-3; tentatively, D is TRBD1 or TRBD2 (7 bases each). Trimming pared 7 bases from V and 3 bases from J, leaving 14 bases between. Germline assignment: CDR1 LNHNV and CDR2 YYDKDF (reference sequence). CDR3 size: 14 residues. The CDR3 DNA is TGTGCCACCAAACCAGGGGGGGGGACAGATACGCAGTATTTT. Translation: CATKPGGGTDTQYF.

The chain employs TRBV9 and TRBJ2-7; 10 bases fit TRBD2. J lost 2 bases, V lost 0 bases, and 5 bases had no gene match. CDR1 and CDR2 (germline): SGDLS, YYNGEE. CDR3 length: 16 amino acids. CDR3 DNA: TGTGCCAGCAGCGTAGCCCCAGCGGGAGGGCCCTACGAGCAGTACTTC. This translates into CASSVAPAGGPYEQYF.

CDR3 DNA: TGCGCCAGCAGCTTGGACGGGAGGGGTGAGACCCAGTACTTC. It is translated as CASSLDGRGETQYF. The V gene is TRBV5-1, the J gene TRBJ2-5, with 8 bases fitting TRBD2. V lost 0 bases and J lost 5; bases outside the gene matches: 3. The CDR3 length is 14 residues. CDR1 and CDR2 (germline): SGHRS, YFSETQ.

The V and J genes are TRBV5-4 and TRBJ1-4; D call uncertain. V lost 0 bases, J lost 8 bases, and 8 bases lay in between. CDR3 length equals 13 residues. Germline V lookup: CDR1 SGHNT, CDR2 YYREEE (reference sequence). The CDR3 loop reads CASSLGGYEKLFF. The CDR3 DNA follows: TGTGCCAGCAGCTTGGGAGGGTACGAAAAACTGTTTTTT.

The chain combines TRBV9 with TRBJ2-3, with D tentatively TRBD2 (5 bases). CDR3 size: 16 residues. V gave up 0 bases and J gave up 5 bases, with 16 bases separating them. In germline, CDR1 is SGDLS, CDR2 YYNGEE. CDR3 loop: CASSVETRARGDTQYF. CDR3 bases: TGTGCCAGCAGCGTAGAGACAAGGGCCCGGGGAGATACGCAGTATTTT.

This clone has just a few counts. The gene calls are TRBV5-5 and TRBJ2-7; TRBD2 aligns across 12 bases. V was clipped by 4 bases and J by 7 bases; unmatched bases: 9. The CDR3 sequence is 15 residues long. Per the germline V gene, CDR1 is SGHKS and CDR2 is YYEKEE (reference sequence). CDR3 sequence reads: CASSLGTSGQREQYF. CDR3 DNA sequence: TGTGCCAGCAGCCTGGGGACTAGCGGGCAGCGGGAGCAGTACTTC. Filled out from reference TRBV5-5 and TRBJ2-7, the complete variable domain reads DAGVTQSPTHLIKTRGQQVTLRCSPISGHKSVSWYQQVLGQGPQFIFQYYEKEERGRGNFPDRFSARQFPNYSSELNVNALLLGDSALYLCASSLGTSGQREQYFGPGTRLTVT.

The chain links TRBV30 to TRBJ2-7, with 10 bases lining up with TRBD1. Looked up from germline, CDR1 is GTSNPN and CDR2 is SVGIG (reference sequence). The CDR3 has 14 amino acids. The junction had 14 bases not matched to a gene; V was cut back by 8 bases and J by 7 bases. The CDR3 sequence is CALKKGTGEREQYF. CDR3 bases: TGTGCCCTGAAAAAAGGGACAGGGGAAAGAGAGCAGTACTTC.

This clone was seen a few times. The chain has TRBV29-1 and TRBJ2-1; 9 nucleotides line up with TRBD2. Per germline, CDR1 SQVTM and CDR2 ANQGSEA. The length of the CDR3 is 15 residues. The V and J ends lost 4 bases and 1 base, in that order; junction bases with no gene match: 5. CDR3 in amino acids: CSVGSAGGSYNEQFF. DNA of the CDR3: TGCAGCGTTGGTTCGGCGGGAGGGTCCTACAATGAGCAGTTCTTC.

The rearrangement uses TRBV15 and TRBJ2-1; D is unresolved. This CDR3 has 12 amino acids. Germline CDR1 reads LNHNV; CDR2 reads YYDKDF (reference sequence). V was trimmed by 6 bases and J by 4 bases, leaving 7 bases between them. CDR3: CATSGIYNEQFF. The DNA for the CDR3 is TGTGCCACCAGTGGCATATACAATGAGCAGTTCTTC.

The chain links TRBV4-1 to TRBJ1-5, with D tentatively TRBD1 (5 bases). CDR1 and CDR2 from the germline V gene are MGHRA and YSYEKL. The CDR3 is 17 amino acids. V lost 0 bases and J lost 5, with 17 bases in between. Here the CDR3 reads CASSQDVARGRYQPQHF. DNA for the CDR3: TGCGCCAGCAGCCAAGATGTAGCCCGGGGCCGCTATCAGCCCCAGCATTTT.

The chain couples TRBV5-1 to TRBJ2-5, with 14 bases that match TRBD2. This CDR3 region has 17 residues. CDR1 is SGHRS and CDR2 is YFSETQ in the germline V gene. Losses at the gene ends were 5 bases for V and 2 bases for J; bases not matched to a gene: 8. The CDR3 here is CASRSGTSGRVQETQYF. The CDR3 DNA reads TGCGCCAGCAGATCGGGGACTAGCGGGAGAGTACAAGAGACCCAGTACTTC. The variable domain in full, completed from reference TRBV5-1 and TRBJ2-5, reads KAGVTQTPRYLIKTRGQQVTLSCSPISGHRSVSWYQQTPGQGLQFLFEYFSETQRNKGNFPGRFSGRQFSNSRSEMNVSTLELGDSALYLCASRSGTSGRVQETQYFGPGTRLLVL.

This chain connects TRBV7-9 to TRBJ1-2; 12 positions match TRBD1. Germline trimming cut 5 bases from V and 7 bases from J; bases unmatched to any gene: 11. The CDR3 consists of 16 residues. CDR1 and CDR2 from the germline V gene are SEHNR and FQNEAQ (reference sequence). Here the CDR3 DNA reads TGTGCCAGCAGCCCAATCTCCGGGACAGGGGGCTCTGGCTACACCTTC. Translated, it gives CASSPISGTGGSGYTF. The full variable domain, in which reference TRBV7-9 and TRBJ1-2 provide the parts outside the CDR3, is DTGVSQNPRHKITKRGQNVTFRCDPISEHNRLYWYRQTLGQGPEFLTYFQNEAQLEKSRLLSDRFSAERPKGSFSTLEIQRTEQGDSAMYLCASSPISGTGGSGYTFGSGTRLTVV.

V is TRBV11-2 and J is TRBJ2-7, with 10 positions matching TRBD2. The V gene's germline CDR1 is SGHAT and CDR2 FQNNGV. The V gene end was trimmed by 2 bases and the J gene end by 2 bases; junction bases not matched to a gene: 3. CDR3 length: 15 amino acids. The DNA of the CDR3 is TGTGCCAGCAGCTTAAAAGCGGGAGGGCCCTACGAGCAGTACTTC. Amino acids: CASSLKAGGPYEQYF.

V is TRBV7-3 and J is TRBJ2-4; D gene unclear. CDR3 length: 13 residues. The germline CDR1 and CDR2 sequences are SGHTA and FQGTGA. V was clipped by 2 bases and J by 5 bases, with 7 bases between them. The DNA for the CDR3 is TGTGCCAGCAGCTTAGGGTTGGAAAACATTCAGTACTTC. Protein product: CASSLGLENIQYF.

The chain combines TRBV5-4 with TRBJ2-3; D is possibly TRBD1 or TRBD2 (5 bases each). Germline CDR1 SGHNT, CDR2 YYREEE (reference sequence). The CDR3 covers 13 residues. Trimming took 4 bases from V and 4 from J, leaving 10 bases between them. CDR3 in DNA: TGTGCCAGCAGCCCAGGGAGCGCAGATACGCAGTATTTT. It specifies CASSPGSADTQYF. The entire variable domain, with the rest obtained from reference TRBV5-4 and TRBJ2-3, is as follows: ETGVTQSPTHLIKTRGQQVTLRCSSQSGHNTVSWYQQALGQGPQFIFQYYREEENGRGNFPPRFSGLQFPNYSSELNVNALELDDSALYLCASSPGSADTQYFGPGTRLTVL.

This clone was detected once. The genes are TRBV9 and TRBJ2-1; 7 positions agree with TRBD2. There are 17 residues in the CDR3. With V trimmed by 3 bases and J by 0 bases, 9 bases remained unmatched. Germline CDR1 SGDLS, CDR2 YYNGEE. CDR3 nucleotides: TGTGCCAGCAGCGGGGGCCGACTAGCCCTCTCCTACAATGAGCAGTTCTTC. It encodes CASSGGRLALSYNEQFF.

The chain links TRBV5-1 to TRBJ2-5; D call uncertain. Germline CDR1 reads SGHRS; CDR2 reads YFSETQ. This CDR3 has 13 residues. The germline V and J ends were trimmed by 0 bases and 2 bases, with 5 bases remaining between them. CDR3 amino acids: CASSLVFQETQYF. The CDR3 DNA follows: TGCGCCAGCAGCTTGGTTTTTCAAGAGACCCAGTACTTC.

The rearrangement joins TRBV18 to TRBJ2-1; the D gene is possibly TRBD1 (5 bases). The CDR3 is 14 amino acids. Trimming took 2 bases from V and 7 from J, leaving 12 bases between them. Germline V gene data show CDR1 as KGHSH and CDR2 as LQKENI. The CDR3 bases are TGTGCCAGCTCACCAAACAGGATTGGGAATGAGCAGTTCTTC. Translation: CASSPNRIGNEQFF.

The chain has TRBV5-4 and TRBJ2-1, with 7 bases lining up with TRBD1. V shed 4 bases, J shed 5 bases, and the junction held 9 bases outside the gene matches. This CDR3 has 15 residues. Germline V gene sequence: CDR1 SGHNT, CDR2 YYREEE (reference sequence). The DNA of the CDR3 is TGTGCCAGCAGCGCCAGGGGGACCCCCAACAATGAGCAGTTCTTC. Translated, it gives CASSARGTPNNEQFF.

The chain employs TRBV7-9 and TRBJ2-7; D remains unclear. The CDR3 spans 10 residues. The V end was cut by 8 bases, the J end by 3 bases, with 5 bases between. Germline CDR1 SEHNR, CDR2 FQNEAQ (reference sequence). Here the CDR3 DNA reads TGTGCCAGCGGTTACTACGAGCAGTACTTC. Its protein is CASGYYEQYF.

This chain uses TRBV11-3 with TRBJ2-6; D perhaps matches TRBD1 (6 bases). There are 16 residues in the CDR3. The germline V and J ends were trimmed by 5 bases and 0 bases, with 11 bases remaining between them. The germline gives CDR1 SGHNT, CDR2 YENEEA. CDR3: CASSAGQFSGANVLTF. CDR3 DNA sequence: TGTGCCAGCAGCGCTGGACAGTTCTCTGGGGCCAACGTCCTGACTTTC.

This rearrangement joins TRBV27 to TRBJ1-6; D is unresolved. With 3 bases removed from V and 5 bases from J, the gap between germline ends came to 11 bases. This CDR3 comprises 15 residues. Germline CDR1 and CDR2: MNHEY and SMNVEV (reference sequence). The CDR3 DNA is TGTGCCAGCAGTTTGTACCGGGTCCATAATTCACCCCTCCACTTT. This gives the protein CASSLYRVHNSPLHF.

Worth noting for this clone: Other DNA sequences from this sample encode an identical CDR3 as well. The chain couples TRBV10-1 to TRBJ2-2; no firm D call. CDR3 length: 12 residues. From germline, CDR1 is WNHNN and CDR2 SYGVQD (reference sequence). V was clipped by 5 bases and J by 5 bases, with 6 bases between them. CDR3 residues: CASSLGTGELFF. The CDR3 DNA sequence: TGCGCCAGCAGTCTAGGAACCGGGGAGCTGTTTTTT.

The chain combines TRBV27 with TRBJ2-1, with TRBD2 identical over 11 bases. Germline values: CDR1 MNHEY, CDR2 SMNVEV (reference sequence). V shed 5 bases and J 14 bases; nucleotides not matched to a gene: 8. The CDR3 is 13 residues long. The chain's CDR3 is CASSGLPGLAEFF. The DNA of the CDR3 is TGTGCCAGCAGTGGACTCCCGGGACTAGCGGAGTTCTTC.

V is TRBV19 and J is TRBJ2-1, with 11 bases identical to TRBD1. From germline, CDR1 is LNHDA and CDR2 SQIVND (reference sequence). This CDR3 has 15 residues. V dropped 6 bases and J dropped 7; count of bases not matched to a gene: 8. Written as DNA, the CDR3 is TGTGCCAGTAGCTTCCTCGGGACAGGGGGGAATGAGCAGTTCTTC. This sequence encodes CASSFLGTGGNEQFF.

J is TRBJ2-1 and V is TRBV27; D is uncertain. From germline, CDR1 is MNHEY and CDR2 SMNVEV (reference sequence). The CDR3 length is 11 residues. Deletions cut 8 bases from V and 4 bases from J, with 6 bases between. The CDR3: CASGNYNEQFF. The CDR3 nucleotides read TGTGCCAGCGGGAATTACAATGAGCAGTTCTTC.

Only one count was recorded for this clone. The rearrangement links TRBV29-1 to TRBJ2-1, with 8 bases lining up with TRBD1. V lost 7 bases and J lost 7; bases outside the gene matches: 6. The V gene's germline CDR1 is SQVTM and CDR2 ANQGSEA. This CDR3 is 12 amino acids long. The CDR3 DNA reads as TGCAGCGGTGACAGGGGAAGAAATGAGCAGTTCTTC. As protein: CSGDRGRNEQFF.

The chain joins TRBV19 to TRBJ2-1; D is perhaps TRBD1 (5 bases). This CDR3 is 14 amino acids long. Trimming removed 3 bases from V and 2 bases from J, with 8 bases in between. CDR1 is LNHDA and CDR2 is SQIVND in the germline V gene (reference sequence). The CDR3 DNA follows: TGTGCCAGTAGTATCGACAGCGCCTACAATGAGCAGTTCTTC. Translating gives CASSIDSAYNEQFF.